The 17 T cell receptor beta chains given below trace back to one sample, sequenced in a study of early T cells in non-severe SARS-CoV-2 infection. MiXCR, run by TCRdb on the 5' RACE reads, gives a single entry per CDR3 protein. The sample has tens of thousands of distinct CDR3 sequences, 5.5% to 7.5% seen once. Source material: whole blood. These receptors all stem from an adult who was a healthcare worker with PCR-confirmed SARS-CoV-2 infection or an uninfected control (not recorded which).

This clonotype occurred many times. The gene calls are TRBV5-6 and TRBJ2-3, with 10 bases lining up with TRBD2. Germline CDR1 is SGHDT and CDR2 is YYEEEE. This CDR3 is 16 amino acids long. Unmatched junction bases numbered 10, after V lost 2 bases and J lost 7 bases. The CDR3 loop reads CASSFRSSGSQYTQYF. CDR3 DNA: TGTGCCAGCAGCTTTCGGTCTAGCGGGAGTCAATATACGCAGTATTTT.

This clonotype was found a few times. CDR3 in DNA: TGTGCCAGCAGCTTTCACATAAACACTGAAGCTTTCTTT. Protein product: CASSFHINTEAFF. This chain joins TRBV5-4 and TRBJ1-1; no reliable D call. CDR3 length: 13 amino acids. V shed 2 bases and J shed 2 bases, with 7 bases lying between them. The germline V gene has CDR1 SGHNT and CDR2 YYREEE (reference sequence).

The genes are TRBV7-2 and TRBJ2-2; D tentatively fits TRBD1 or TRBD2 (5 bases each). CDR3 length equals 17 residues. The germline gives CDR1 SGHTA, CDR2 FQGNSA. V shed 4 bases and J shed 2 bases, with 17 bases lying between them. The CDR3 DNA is TGTGCCAGCAGCTCCATGGGACCATTATTTAACACCGGGGAGCTGTTTTTT. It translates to CASSSMGPLFNTGELFF. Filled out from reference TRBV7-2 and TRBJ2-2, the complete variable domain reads GAGVSQSPSNKVTEKGKDVELRCDPISGHTALYWYRQSLGQGLEFLIYFQGNSAPDKSGLPSDRFSAERTGGSVSTLTIQRTQQEDSAVYLCASSSMGPLFNTGELFFGEGSRLTVL.

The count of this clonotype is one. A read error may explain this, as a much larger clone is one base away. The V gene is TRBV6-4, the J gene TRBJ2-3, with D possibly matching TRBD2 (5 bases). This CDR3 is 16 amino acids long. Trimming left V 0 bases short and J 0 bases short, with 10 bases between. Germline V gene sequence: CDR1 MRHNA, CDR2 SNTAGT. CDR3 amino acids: CASSDSTNGSTDTQYF. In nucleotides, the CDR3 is TGTGCCAGCAGTGACTCGACTAACGGGAGCACAGATACGCAGTATTTT.

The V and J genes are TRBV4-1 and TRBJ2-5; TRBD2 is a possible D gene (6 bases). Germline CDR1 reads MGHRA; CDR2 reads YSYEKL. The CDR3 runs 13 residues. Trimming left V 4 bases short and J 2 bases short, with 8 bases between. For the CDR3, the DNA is TGCGCCAGCAGCCGGGGACTGCAAGAGACCCAGTACTTC. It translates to CASSRGLQETQYF.

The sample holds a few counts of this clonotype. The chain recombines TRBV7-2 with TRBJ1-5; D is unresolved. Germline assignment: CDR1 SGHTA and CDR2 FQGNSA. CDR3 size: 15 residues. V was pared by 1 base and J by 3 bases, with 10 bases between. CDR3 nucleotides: TGTGCCAGCAGCTTAGAACCGGATTTCAATCAGCCCCAGCATTTT. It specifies CASSLEPDFNQPQHF.

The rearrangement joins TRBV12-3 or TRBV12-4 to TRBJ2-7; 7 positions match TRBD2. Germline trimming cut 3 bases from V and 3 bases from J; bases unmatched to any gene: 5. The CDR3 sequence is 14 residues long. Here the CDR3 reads CASSFLQRGYEQYF. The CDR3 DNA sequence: TGTGCCAGCAGTTTCCTTCAGCGGGGCTACGAGCAGTACTTC.

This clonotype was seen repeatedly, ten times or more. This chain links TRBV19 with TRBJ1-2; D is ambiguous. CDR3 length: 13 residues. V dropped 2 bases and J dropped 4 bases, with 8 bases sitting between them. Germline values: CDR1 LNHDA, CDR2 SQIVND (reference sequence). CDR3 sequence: CASSISWSYGYTF. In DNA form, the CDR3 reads TGTGCCAGTAGTATATCGTGGAGCTATGGCTACACCTTC.

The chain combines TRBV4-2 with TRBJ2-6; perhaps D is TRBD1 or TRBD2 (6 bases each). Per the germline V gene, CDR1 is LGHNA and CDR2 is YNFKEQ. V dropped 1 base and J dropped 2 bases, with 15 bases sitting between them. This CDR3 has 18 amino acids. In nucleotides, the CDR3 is TGTGCCAGCAGCCAAGTCAAGGGGGGCCTTGCTGGGGCCAACGTCCTGACTTTC. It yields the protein CASSQVKGGLAGANVLTF.

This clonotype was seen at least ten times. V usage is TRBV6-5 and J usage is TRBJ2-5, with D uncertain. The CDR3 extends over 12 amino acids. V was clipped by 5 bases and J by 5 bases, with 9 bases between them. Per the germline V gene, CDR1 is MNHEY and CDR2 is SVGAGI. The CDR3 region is CASSLNTETQYF. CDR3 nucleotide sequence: TGTGCCAGCAGTCTAAACACGGAGACCCAGTACTTC.

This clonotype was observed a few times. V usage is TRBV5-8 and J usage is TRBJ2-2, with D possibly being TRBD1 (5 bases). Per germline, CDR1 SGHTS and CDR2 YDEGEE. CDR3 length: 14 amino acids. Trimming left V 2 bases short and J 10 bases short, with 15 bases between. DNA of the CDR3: TGTGCCAGCAGCTTACTACCTCAGGGCGCGGAGCTGTTTTTT. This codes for CASSLLPQGAELFF.

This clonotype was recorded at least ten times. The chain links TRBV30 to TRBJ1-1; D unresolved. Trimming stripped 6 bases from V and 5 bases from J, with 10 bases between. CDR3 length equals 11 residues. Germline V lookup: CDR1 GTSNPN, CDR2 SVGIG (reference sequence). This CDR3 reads CACGRGTEAFF. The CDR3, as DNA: TGTGCCTGCGGGCGGGGTACTGAAGCTTTCTTT.

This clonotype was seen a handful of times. Here the CDR3 reads CSARDSRGVGTTGELFF. For the CDR3, the DNA is TGCAGTGCTAGAGATTCCAGGGGGGTGGGTACTACCGGGGAGCTGTTTTTT. The genes are TRBV20-1 and TRBJ2-2; D is possibly TRBD1 (7 bases). Per germline, CDR1 DFQATT and CDR2 SNEGSKA (reference sequence). The ends were cut back, 0 bases at V and 5 bases at J, with 19 bases in the middle. The CDR3 is 17 amino acids.

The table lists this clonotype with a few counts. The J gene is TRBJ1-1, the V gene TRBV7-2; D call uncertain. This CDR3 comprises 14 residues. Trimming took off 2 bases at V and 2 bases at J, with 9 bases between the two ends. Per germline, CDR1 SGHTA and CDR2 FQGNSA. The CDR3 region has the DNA TGTGCCAGCAGCTTAAATGCCCATAACACTGAAGCTTTCTTT. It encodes CASSLNAHNTEAFF.

This CDR3 is CASSQEGTAPFF. CDR3 nucleotides: TGCGCCAGCAGCCAAGAAGGGACAGCCCCGTTCTTC. This chain joins TRBV4-1 and TRBJ2-1; 7 bases agree with TRBD1. After removal of 0 bases from V and 15 bases from J, the junction contained 5 bases not matched to a gene. Germline CDR1 MGHRA, CDR2 YSYEKL. CDR3 length: 12 residues.

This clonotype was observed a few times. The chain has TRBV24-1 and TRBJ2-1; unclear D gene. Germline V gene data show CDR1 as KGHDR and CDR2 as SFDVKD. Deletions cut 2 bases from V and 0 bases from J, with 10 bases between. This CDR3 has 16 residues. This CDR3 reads CATSDSLLISYNEQFF. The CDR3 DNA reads TGTGCCACCAGTGATTCTTTACTGATCTCCTACAATGAGCAGTTCTTC.

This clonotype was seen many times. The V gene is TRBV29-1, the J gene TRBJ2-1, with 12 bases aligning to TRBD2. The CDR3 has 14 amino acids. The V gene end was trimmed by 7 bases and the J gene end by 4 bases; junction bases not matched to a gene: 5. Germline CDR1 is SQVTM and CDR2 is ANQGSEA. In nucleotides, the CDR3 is TGCAGCGGGAGGACTAGCGGGGTATACAATGAGCAGTTCTTC. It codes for CSGRTSGVYNEQFF.